The clone carrying this TCR beta chain has more than one count but fewer than ten. Its antigen is undetermined. The CDR3 is 13 residues long. Germline V gives CDR1 MNHEY, CDR2 SMNVEV (reference sequence). Trimming cost V 7 bases and J 0 bases, with 10 bases left between them. The sample originates from a study of OX40 agonist ivuxolimab in advanced cancers. Turning to the study itself: Ivuxolimab, an antibody that agonizes OX40 (CD134), was administered to the patients. Points from the study as a whole: The authors did not determine the antigen specificity of the expanded peripheral T cells. Relatively little clonal expansion, among the lowest observed, appeared in partial responders at 0.1-3.0 mg/kg.

The assay was immunoSEQ multiplex PCR, and TCRdb's table has in-frame clones only and misses some. This sample has about 12,000 clones, with about three quarters found just once. The material sequenced was CD4+ or CD8+ T cells sorted from blood, taken in a trial of the OX40 agonist ivuxolimab. V and J are TRBV27 and TRBJ2-7; perhaps TRBD2 as D (7 bases). The receptor was isolated from an adult with an advanced solid tumor such as melanoma, head and neck, liver or kidney cancer. The CDR3 loop reads CASMGGASYEQYF. In nucleotides, the CDR3 is TGTGCCAGCATGGGGGGGGCCTCCTACGAGCAGTACTTC.